These 25 T cell receptor beta chains came from one sample sequenced in a study of blood T cell repertoires in COVID-19. Using immunoSEQ multiplex PCR, the repertoire was profiled, and TCRdb retains in-frame clones only, with some absent. The table records roughly 200,000 clones, roughly nine tenths of them present only once. Sequencing input: PBMCs or T cells enriched from blood (not recorded which). The receptors stem from a woman aged 40 to 50 with acute COVID-19.

This sequence joins TRBV9 and TRBJ1-5; D possibly corresponds to TRBD1 (5 bases). Per germline, CDR1 SGDLS and CDR2 YYNGEE. V was clipped by 4 bases and J by 1 base, with 12 bases between them. This CDR3 is 15 amino acids long. In DNA, the CDR3 is TGTGCCAGCAGCCCCGACAGTATAAGCAATCAGCCCCAGCATTTT. Protein product: CASSPDSISNQPQHF.

Comment on this clone: The sample has other DNA sequences that encode this CDR3 too. The chain has TRBV6-2 or TRBV6-3 and TRBJ2-1, with TRBD2 identical over 10 bases. Germline values: CDR1 MNHEY, CDR2 SVGEGT. After removal of 2 bases from V and 6 bases from J, the junction contained 7 bases not matched to a gene. This CDR3 has 16 amino acids. The CDR3 region has the DNA TGTGCCAGCAGTTACCCGAGAAGGACTAGCGGCAATGAGCAGTTCTTC. Protein: CASSYPRRTSGNEQFF.

This chain connects TRBV11-1 to TRBJ2-4; perhaps TRBD1 as D (6 bases). Trimming stripped 4 bases from V and 0 bases from J, with 13 bases between. CDR1 and CDR2 (germline): SGHAT, FQDESV (reference sequence). The CDR3 length is 16 residues. The CDR3: CASSWSRGTAKNIQYF. The CDR3 region has the DNA TGTGCCAGCAGCTGGTCCAGGGGTACAGCCAAAAACATTCAGTACTTC. The variable domain in full, with the rest retrieved from reference TRBV11-1 and TRBJ2-4, is EAEVAQSPRYKITEKSQAVAFWCDPISGHATLYWYRQILGQGPELLVQFQDESVVDDSQLPKDRFSAERLKGVDSTLKIQPAELGDSAMYLCASSWSRGTAKNIQYFGAGTRLSVL.

This clone was seen only a few times. The chain is built from TRBV6-6 and TRBJ2-1, with 15 bases lining up with TRBD2. In germline, CDR1 is MNHNY, CDR2 SVGAGI (reference sequence). J gave up 1 base and V 5 bases, and 9 bases lay outside the gene matches. The CDR3 is made up of 19 amino acids. The CDR3 loop reads CASSPWGLAGGPSYNEQFF. CDR3 nucleotides: TGTGCCAGCAGTCCATGGGGACTAGCGGGGGGCCCATCCTACAATGAGCAGTTCTTC.

This chain connects TRBV14 to TRBJ2-7, with TRBD1 identical over 9 bases. This CDR3 has 15 amino acids. Germline-derived CDR1 and CDR2 are SGHDN and FVKESK. V lost 5 bases, J lost 7 bases, and 12 bases stayed unmatched. CDR3 DNA sequence: TGTGCCAGCAGCTTTACAGGGGGCGGCCTAGGAGAGCAGTACTTC. Translated, it gives CASSFTGGGLGEQYF.

This chain links TRBV7-9 with TRBJ2-1; 14 nucleotides align to TRBD2. Germline V gives CDR1 SEHNR, CDR2 FQNEAQ (reference sequence). Trimming took 5 bases from V and 10 from J; bases not matched to a gene: 10. This CDR3 is built from 16 residues. CDR3 sequence (DNA): TGTGCCAGCAGCCGGGGACTAGCGGGGGATTTCGAGGAGCAGTTCTTC. Amino acids: CASSRGLAGDFEEQFF.

The chain links TRBV30 to TRBJ2-7; 8 nucleotides line up with TRBD1. This CDR3 is built from 15 residues. V was clipped by 3 bases and J by 0 bases; unmatched bases: 7. Per germline, CDR1 GTSNPN and CDR2 SVGIG (reference sequence). CDR3: CAWRSGRGPSYEQYF. The CDR3 DNA sequence: TGTGCCTGGAGGTCCGGCAGGGGGCCCTCCTACGAGCAGTACTTC.

V and J are TRBV2 and TRBJ2-7; TRBD1 agrees at 8 bases. This CDR3 has 14 residues. V shed 3 bases, J shed 2 bases, and the junction held 3 bases outside the gene matches. In germline, CDR1 is SNHLY, CDR2 FYNNEI. CDR3 region: CASSDPGQAYEQYF. DNA for the CDR3: TGTGCCAGCAGTGACCCGGGACAGGCCTACGAGCAGTACTTC.

The genes are TRBV6-5 and TRBJ2-7; 7 bases align to TRBD1. Germline V gene lookup returns CDR1 MNHEY and CDR2 SVGAGI. Unmatched junction bases numbered 4, after V lost 6 bases and J lost 2 bases. This CDR3 comprises 13 residues. CDR3 sequence reads: CASRLGTAYEQYF. CDR3 in DNA: TGTGCCAGCAGGCTTGGGACAGCCTACGAGCAGTACTTC.

The J gene is TRBJ2-1, the V gene TRBV5-1; D uncertain. CDR1 and CDR2 from the germline V gene are SGHRS and YFSETQ. The V and J ends lost 4 bases and 5 bases respectively, with 13 bases between them. CDR3 length: 14 residues. CDR3 amino acids: CASSPKEVDNEQFF. The CDR3, as DNA: TGCGCCAGCAGCCCTAAAGAGGTGGACAATGAGCAGTTCTTC.

The chain has TRBV2 and TRBJ1-1; D is unclear. Germline V lookup: CDR1 SNHLY, CDR2 FYNNEI. The CDR3 has 13 residues. V was clipped by 4 bases and J by 1 base, with 7 bases between them. The CDR3 reads CASSGARNTEAFF. CDR3 nucleotide sequence: TGTGCCAGCAGTGGGGCAAGGAACACTGAAGCTTTCTTT.

The rearrangement uses TRBV18 and TRBJ2-4, with a tentative D call TRBD1 (5 bases). Germline values: CDR1 KGHSH, CDR2 LQKENI. The CDR3 is made up of 13 amino acids. The V gene lost 0 bases and the J gene lost 8 bases, with 8 bases spanning the gap. CDR3 in DNA: TGTGCCAGCTCACCACCAGGGGTGGACATTCAGTACTTC. Protein sequence: CASSPPGVDIQYF.

J is TRBJ1-2 and V is TRBV28, with TRBD1 matching 9 bases. Germline assignment: CDR1 MDHEN and CDR2 SYDVKM. The CDR3 is 15 residues long. The ends lost 4 bases at V and 1 base at J; junction bases unmatched: 4. The CDR3 region has the DNA TGTGCCAGCAGTTCTGGGACAGGGCTTAACTATGGCTACACCTTC. This sequence encodes CASSSGTGLNYGYTF.

This clone was counted a few times. The gene calls are TRBV5-4 and TRBJ1-1; D remains ambiguous. V lost 4 bases and J 0 bases, leaving 7 bases between the germline ends. Germline assignment: CDR1 SGHNT and CDR2 YYREEE (reference sequence). The CDR3 runs 13 residues. For the CDR3, the DNA is TGTGCCAGCAGCCACCCAGTGAACACTGAAGCTTTCTTT. Translated, it gives CASSHPVNTEAFF.

This clone was counted only a few times. The chain is built from TRBV6-5 and TRBJ2-3; D gene unclear. The germline gives CDR1 MNHEY, CDR2 SVGAGI. There are 11 residues in the CDR3. Trimming removed 2 bases at V and 6 bases at J, with 3 bases between. The chain's CDR3 is CASSYLDTQYF. CDR3 nucleotide sequence: TGTGCCAGCAGTTACCTGGATACGCAGTATTTT.

This rearrangement joins TRBV5-4 to TRBJ2-6; 7 nucleotides align to TRBD1. Looked up from germline, CDR1 is SGHNT and CDR2 is YYREEE (reference sequence). The junction had 13 bases not matched to a gene; V was cut back by 4 bases and J by 3 bases. The CDR3 has 18 amino acids. DNA for the CDR3: TGTGCCAGCAGCCAAAGACAGGGCGCCCTAAGTGGGGCCAACGTCCTGACTTTC. This translates into CASSQRQGALSGANVLTF.

The V and J genes are TRBV10-3 and TRBJ1-5, with 8 positions matching TRBD1. The CDR3 is made up of 13 amino acids. CDR1 is ENHRY, CDR2 SYGVKD, per germline. V dropped 11 bases and J dropped 4; count of bases not matched to a gene: 7. As DNA, the CDR3 is TGTGCCTCCCCCCAGGGGGCGAATCAGCCCCAGCATTTT. It specifies CASPQGANQPQHF.

The chain uses TRBV6-5 and TRBJ1-2; a weak D match, TRBD1 (6 bases). The germline gives CDR1 MNHEY, CDR2 SVGAGI. The CDR3 has 15 amino acids. Trimming stripped 5 bases from V and 6 bases from J, with 19 bases between. CDR3 sequence (DNA): TGTGCCAGCAGTCAAAACGGGCGGGGGGGGCATGGCTACACCTTC. Translated, it gives CASSQNGRGGHGYTF.

This clone has only a few counts. The V gene is TRBV7-2, the J gene TRBJ2-1; 12 positions match TRBD2. Germline CDR1 is SGHTA and CDR2 is FQGNSA. CDR3 length: 15 residues. The J segment lost 9 bases and the V segment lost 1 base, leaving 4 bases of the junction unmatched. CDR3 region: CASSLGLAGGVEQFF. The CDR3 nucleotides are TGTGCCAGCAGCTTAGGGCTAGCGGGGGGGGTTGAGCAGTTCTTC.

The rearrangement uses TRBV2 and TRBJ2-5; 15 bases are shared with TRBD2. CDR3 length equals 18 residues. The trim removed 7 bases at V and 2 bases at J, leaving 11 bases unmatched. Per the germline V gene, CDR1 is SNHLY and CDR2 is FYNNEI. The CDR3 DNA reads as TGTGCCAGCATTCGACGGACTAGCGGGAGGGCCAGACAAGAGACCCAGTACTTC. Its protein is CASIRRTSGRARQETQYF.

This chain connects TRBV4-1 to TRBJ1-1; D might be TRBD1 (6 bases). V was trimmed by 4 bases and J by 6 bases, leaving 15 bases between them. CDR3 length equals 14 residues. Germline values: CDR1 MGHRA, CDR2 YSYEKL. CDR3 amino acids: CASSLRGGLPEAFF. The CDR3, as DNA: TGCGCCAGCAGCCTTAGGGGGGGTTTACCTGAAGCTTTCTTT.

This chain links TRBV2 with TRBJ2-3; TRBD2 matches 8 bases. Germline CDR1 and CDR2: SNHLY and FYNNEI. V shed 2 bases and J 2 bases; nucleotides not matched to a gene: 15. The CDR3 is made up of 19 amino acids. The CDR3 nucleotides are TGTGCCAGCAGTGAACGAGACTTTACCTTAGCGGGAATCACAGATACGCAGTATTTT. Amino acids: CASSERDFTLAGITDTQYF.

V is TRBV5-6 and J is TRBJ2-5; a possible D gene is TRBD2 (5 bases). The CDR3 spans 15 residues. The V and J ends lost 4 bases and 0 bases respectively, with 13 bases between them. Germline V gene data show CDR1 as SGHDT and CDR2 as YYEEEE. Here the CDR3 DNA reads TGTGCCAGCAGCCCGACGGACTGGGACCAAGAGACCCAGTACTTC. This gives the protein CASSPTDWDQETQYF.

The CDR3 region has the DNA TGTGCCATCGACGGGTGGAGCAATCAGCCCCAGCATTTT. This encodes CAIDGWSNQPQHF. The rearrangement links TRBV10-3 to TRBJ1-5; D is uncertain. The V and J ends lost 8 bases and 1 base respectively, with 9 bases between them. CDR3 size: 13 residues. Germline V gene lookup returns CDR1 ENHRY and CDR2 SYGVKD.

The chain's CDR3 is CASSRRTAIGYTF. For the CDR3, the DNA is TGTGCCAGCAGTCGACGGACAGCTATTGGCTACACCTTC. V usage is TRBV6-5 and J usage is TRBJ1-2, with a weak D call TRBD1 (6 bases). V lost 5 bases to trimming and J lost 7 bases, with 14 bases between them. Germline CDR1 reads MNHEY; CDR2 reads SVGAGI. The CDR3 has 13 amino acids.